Listed below are T cell receptor beta chains from one sample, sequenced in a study of CD8+CD57+ T cells in acquired aplastic anemia. MiXCR, run by TCRdb on the reads, gives a single entry per CDR3 protein. The sample records some 150,000 distinct CDR3 sequences, about 64% being singletons. The sample comprised sorted CD4+, CD8+, or CD8+CD57+ T cells (not recorded which) from PBMCs. The source is a human donor with aplastic anemia. The CDR3 runs from the conserved cysteine through the conserved F or W. D genes are given only for firm matches. Clone size appears in some rows only: once, few, many, or a class for an expanded clone.

j_call: TRBJ2-3; d_call: NA; v_call: TRBV10-3; clone_size: NA; cdr3_nt: TGTGCTATCAGTTACGACAGCACAGATACGCAGTATTTT; cdr3_aa: CAISYDSTDTQYF
j_call: TRBJ1-3; d_call: TRBD1; v_call: TRBV7-9; clone_size: NA; cdr3_nt: TGTGCCAGCAGCCCCGCAGACAGGGTTTCGGGAAACACCATATATTTT; cdr3_aa: CASSPADRVSGNTIYF
j_call: TRBJ2-2; d_call: NA; v_call: TRBV7-6; clone_size: few; cdr3_nt: TGTGCCAGCAGCTTGGTGCTCACCGGGGAGCTGTTTTTT; cdr3_aa: CASSLVLTGELFF
j_call: TRBJ1-5; d_call: NA; v_call: TRBV7-3; clone_size: NA; cdr3_nt: TGTGCCAGCTCTTGGGGGGCTGGACAGCCCCAGCATTTT; cdr3_aa: CASSWGAGQPQHF
j_call: TRBJ2-1; d_call: NA; v_call: TRBV15; clone_size: few; cdr3_nt: TGTGCCACCAGCAAAGGAGGGGGTGGGAATGAGCAGTTCTTC; cdr3_aa: CATSKGGGGNEQFF
j_call: TRBJ2-5; d_call: NA; v_call: TRBV2; clone_size: NA; cdr3_nt: TGTGCCAGCAGTCCCGAGGGGGGAAAGACCCAGTACTTC; cdr3_aa: CASSPEGGKTQYF
j_call: TRBJ2-5; d_call: TRBD1; v_call: TRBV7-8; clone_size: NA; cdr3_nt: TGTGCCAGCAGCTTAGGGACCGGGACAGGGGGGCGAGAGACCCAGTACTTC; cdr3_aa: CASSLGTGTGGRETQYF
j_call: TRBJ1-1; d_call: NA; v_call: TRBV13; clone_size: NA; cdr3_nt: TGTGCCAGCAGCTTAGCAGTCATGAACACTGAAGCTTTCTTT; cdr3_aa: CASSLAVMNTEAFF
j_call: TRBJ2-7; d_call: TRBD1; v_call: TRBV5-8; clone_size: NA; cdr3_nt: TGTGCCAGCAGCGCGGTTCCGGACAGGGGTTACTACGAGCAGTACTTC; cdr3_aa: CASSAVPDRGYYEQYF
j_call: TRBJ1-5; d_call: NA; v_call: TRBV7-9; clone_size: NA; cdr3_nt: TGTGCCAGCAGCGCCAGGGAAGGGAATCAGCCCCAGCATTTT; cdr3_aa: CASSAREGNQPQHF
j_call: TRBJ2-1; d_call: TRBD2; v_call: TRBV24-1; clone_size: NA; cdr3_nt: TGTGCCAGCACGCGGGGGGGCCCTCCGGATGAGCAGTTCTTC; cdr3_aa: CASTRGGPPDEQFF
j_call: TRBJ1-1; d_call: NA; v_call: TRBV7-2; clone_size: NA; cdr3_nt: TGTGCCAGCAGCTTAGGAATGGACACCAAGGCTTTCTTT; cdr3_aa: CASSLGMDTKAFF
j_call: TRBJ2-2; d_call: TRBD1; v_call: TRBV7-9; clone_size: NA; cdr3_nt: TGTGCCAGCAGCTCCTCCGGGACAGCCAACACCGGGGAGCTGTTTTTT; cdr3_aa: CASSSSGTANTGELFF
j_call: TRBJ2-5; d_call: NA; v_call: TRBV5-1; clone_size: NA; cdr3_nt: TGTGCCAGCAGCTTAGCGACCTCTAGGTGGGGGACCCAGTACTTC; cdr3_aa: CASSLATSRWGTQYF
j_call: TRBJ2-7; d_call: TRBD2; v_call: TRBV7-8; clone_size: NA; cdr3_nt: TGTGCCAGCAGCCTTGGGACTAGCGGGGGCCTTTACGAGCAGTACTTC; cdr3_aa: CASSLGTSGGLYEQYF
j_call: TRBJ1-3; d_call: TRBD1; v_call: TRBV2; clone_size: NA; cdr3_nt: TGTGCCAGCAGCTTAGATCGACAGGGCTATACGTCTGGAAACACCATATATTTT; cdr3_aa: CASSLDRQGYTSGNTIYF
j_call: TRBJ2-7; d_call: NA; v_call: TRBV7-2; clone_size: NA; cdr3_nt: TGTGCCAGCAGCAACGCCCCCTCCTACGAGCAGTACTTC; cdr3_aa: CASSNAPSYEQYF
j_call: TRBJ1-2; d_call: NA; v_call: TRBV29-1; clone_size: NA; cdr3_nt: TGCAGCGTTGAGGCTGGGACTGCTTATGGCTACACCTTC; cdr3_aa: CSVEAGTAYGYTF
j_call: TRBJ2-1; d_call: NA; v_call: TRBV7-9; clone_size: NA; cdr3_nt: TGTGCCAGCAGCTTAATTAGCAGCTACAATGAGCAGTTCTTC; cdr3_aa: CASSLISSYNEQFF
j_call: TRBJ1-2; d_call: TRBD1; v_call: TRBV13; clone_size: NA; cdr3_nt: TGTGCCAGCAGCGCCGGGACAGGGGGCGCAAGTTATGGCTACACCTTC; cdr3_aa: CASSAGTGGASYGYTF
j_call: TRBJ2-6; d_call: NA; v_call: TRBV7-9; clone_size: NA; cdr3_nt: TGTGCCAGCAGCTTAGCCTGGGGCACCGGGGCCAACGTCCTGACTTTC; cdr3_aa: CASSLAWGTGANVLTF
j_call: TRBJ2-4; d_call: TRBD1; v_call: TRBV20-1; clone_size: many; cdr3_nt: TGCAGTGCTTACCCTGGTGGGACAGGGGGCCCTATAGCCAAAAACATTCAGTACTTC; cdr3_aa: CSAYPGGTGGPIAKNIQYF
j_call: TRBJ1-4; d_call: NA; v_call: TRBV7-9; clone_size: NA; cdr3_nt: TGTGCCAGCAGCTTAGTCGTCGGACAGAATGAAAAACTGTTTTTT; cdr3_aa: CASSLVVGQNEKLFF
j_call: TRBJ2-3; d_call: TRBD2; v_call: TRBV5-4; clone_size: NA; cdr3_nt: TGTGCCAGCAGCAACCCGGGACTAGCGGACACAGATACGCAGTATTTT; cdr3_aa: CASSNPGLADTDTQYF
j_call: TRBJ1-5; d_call: TRBD1; v_call: TRBV7-2; clone_size: NA; cdr3_nt: TGTGCCAGCAGCTTAATGCAGGGGGTCCACCAGCCCCAGCATTTT; cdr3_aa: CASSLMQGVHQPQHF
j_call: TRBJ2-7; d_call: TRBD1; v_call: TRBV20-1; clone_size: NA; cdr3_nt: TGCAGTGCGCACGGGACAGGGGTCCACGAGCAGTACTTC; cdr3_aa: CSAHGTGVHEQYF
j_call: TRBJ1-4; d_call: TRBD1; v_call: TRBV20-1; clone_size: NA; cdr3_nt: TGCAGTGCGGGGGGGACAGGGACTAATGAAAAACTGTTTTTT; cdr3_aa: CSAGGTGTNEKLFF
j_call: TRBJ2-1; d_call: TRBD2; v_call: TRBV10-3; clone_size: NA; cdr3_nt: TGTGCCATCAGTGTGGGGACTAGCGGGTACAATGAGCAGTTCTTC; cdr3_aa: CAISVGTSGYNEQFF
j_call: TRBJ1-1; d_call: TRBD1; v_call: TRBV7-9; clone_size: NA; cdr3_nt: TGTGCCAGCAGCTTCCCAGGGGGCGAGTTGTCCACTGAAGCTTTCTTT; cdr3_aa: CASSFPGGELSTEAFF
j_call: TRBJ1-4; d_call: NA; v_call: TRBV20-1; clone_size: NA; cdr3_nt: TGCAGTGCTAAGTTTTCAGGGGCGGTTGAAAAACTGTTTTTT; cdr3_aa: CSAKFSGAVEKLFF
j_call: TRBJ2-7; d_call: NA; v_call: TRBV7-2; clone_size: NA; cdr3_nt: TGTGCCAGCAGCCGAACGGCCATAGGCTACGAGCAGTACTTC; cdr3_aa: CASSRTAIGYEQYF
j_call: TRBJ2-2; d_call: TRBD1; v_call: TRBV7-9; clone_size: NA; cdr3_nt: TGTGCCAGCAGCTTGGGACAGGGTGCCGGGGAGCTGTTTTTT; cdr3_aa: CASSLGQGAGELFF
j_call: TRBJ1-6; d_call: NA; v_call: TRBV5-6; clone_size: NA; cdr3_nt: TGTGCCAGCAGCTTGAGTGTACCGCCCCTCCACTTT; cdr3_aa: CASSLSVPPLHF
j_call: TRBJ2-7; d_call: NA; v_call: TRBV2; clone_size: few; cdr3_nt: TGTGCCACCCAGGGGGACTCGAGCTCCTACGAGCAGTACTTC; cdr3_aa: CATQGDSSSYEQYF
j_call: TRBJ1-4; d_call: NA; v_call: TRBV2; clone_size: NA; cdr3_nt: TGTGCCAGCAGTCCATTGACGGGAAAACTGTTTTTT; cdr3_aa: CASSPLTGKLFF
j_call: TRBJ1-2; d_call: NA; v_call: TRBV6-5; clone_size: NA; cdr3_nt: TGTGCCAGCAGCCTCGGGCCCGACTATGGCTACACCTTC; cdr3_aa: CASSLGPDYGYTF
j_call: TRBJ2-7; d_call: NA; v_call: TRBV5-6; clone_size: NA; cdr3_nt: TGTGCCAGCAGCTTGGTGGACCGTACCTACGAGCAGTACTTC; cdr3_aa: CASSLVDRTYEQYF
j_call: TRBJ2-3; d_call: NA; v_call: TRBV25-1; clone_size: NA; cdr3_nt: TGTGCCAGCAGTGACGACCCGGCCCGGGCTACGCAGTATTTT; cdr3_aa: CASSDDPARATQYF
j_call: TRBJ2-1; d_call: TRBD1; v_call: TRBV7-2; clone_size: few; cdr3_nt: TGTGCCAGCAGCTTAGATGTCAGGGGGAATGAGCAGTTCTTC; cdr3_aa: CASSLDVRGNEQFF
j_call: TRBJ2-5; d_call: TRBD2; v_call: TRBV7-2; clone_size: NA; cdr3_nt: TGTGCCAGCAGCTCCGGGACTAGCGGGTCAGGGACCCAGTACTTC; cdr3_aa: CASSSGTSGSGTQYF
j_call: TRBJ1-6; d_call: NA; v_call: TRBV2; clone_size: NA; cdr3_nt: TGTGCCAGCAGGGGGAACTTTAATTCACCCCTCCACTTT; cdr3_aa: CASRGNFNSPLHF
j_call: TRBJ1-3; d_call: TRBD1; v_call: TRBV12-3/TRBV12-4; clone_size: NA; cdr3_nt: TGTGCCAGCAGTTCAGCCCAGGGGGTAGATTTT; cdr3_aa: CASSSAQGVDF
j_call: TRBJ2-2; d_call: NA; v_call: TRBV9; clone_size: NA; cdr3_nt: TGTGCCAGCAGCGAACAGGTCACCGGGGAGCCGTTTTTT; cdr3_aa: CASSEQVTGEPFF
j_call: TRBJ2-3; d_call: NA; v_call: TRBV7-2; clone_size: NA; cdr3_nt: TGTGCCAGCAGCTTAGTCATTCGGGATACGCAGTATTTT; cdr3_aa: CASSLVIRDTQYF
j_call: TRBJ2-3; d_call: NA; v_call: TRBV5-4; clone_size: NA; cdr3_nt: TGTGCCAGCAGCCCGAGGGACACAGATACGCAGTATTTT; cdr3_aa: CASSPRDTDTQYF
j_call: TRBJ1-6; d_call: NA; v_call: TRBV15; clone_size: NA; cdr3_nt: TGTGCCACCAGCAGAGATCGACAGTGCATTTCACCCCTCCACTTT; cdr3_aa: CATSRDRQCISPLHF
j_call: TRBJ2-5; d_call: TRBD1; v_call: TRBV19; clone_size: NA; cdr3_nt: TGTGCCAGTGGCGGACAGGGGGCAGGGGAGACCCAGTACTTC; cdr3_aa: CASGGQGAGETQYF
j_call: TRBJ1-6; d_call: TRBD1; v_call: TRBV19; clone_size: NA; cdr3_nt: TGTGCCAGTACAAGTGGTCCGGGACAGGAAAATTCACCCCTCCACTTT; cdr3_aa: CASTSGPGQENSPLHF
j_call: TRBJ1-1; d_call: NA; v_call: TRBV10-3; clone_size: once; cdr3_nt: TGTGCCGCTGGGACGGCCTCGAACACTGAAGCTTTCTTT; cdr3_aa: CAAGTASNTEAFF